A selection of T cell receptor beta chains follows, all from one sample in a study of cytotoxic CD8 clonotypes in ibrutinib-treated CLL. Assay: immunoSEQ multiplex PCR; the TCRdb copy retains only in-frame clones and omits some. The profile shows about 160,000 clones, approximately 80% of them singletons. Sequenced material: PBMCs, taken after 24 months of ibrutinib treatment. The receptors here all came from a human donor with chronic lymphocytic leukemia. The CDR3 runs from the conserved cysteine through the conserved F or W. Each record gives: V gene, CDR3 protein.

V: TRBV10-3
CDR3: CAISESTDQPQHF

V: TRBV7-9
CDR3: CATGVGSGANVLTF

V: TRBV18
CDR3: CASSIAGGPRDTQYF

V: TRBV25-1
CDR3: CASSASVSQYF

V: TRBV12-2
CDR3: CASRQQGRETQYF

V: TRBV6-5
CDR3: CASSRSDRGTDEQFF

V: TRBV30
CDR3: CAWGDLWEQYF

V: TRBV5-6
CDR3: CASSLVLVTGGYNSPLHF

V: TRBV2
CDR3: CASSDRVNEKLFF

V: TRBV6-1
CDR3: CASSASGGRETQYF

V: TRBV18
CDR3: CASSPPKLAGVYNEQFF

V: TRBV27
CDR3: CASSLGRGQGDGQPQHF

V: TRBV5-1
CDR3: CASSSGEGYNEQFF

V: TRBV6-5
CDR3: CASSSGQGRNQPQHF

V: TRBV29-1
CDR3: CSVAVWDYGYTF

V: TRBV27
CDR3: CASSLDRGTHEQFF

V: TRBV30
CDR3: CASQGGAGGYTF

V: TRBV18
CDR3: CASSTDRSSGNTIYF

V: TRBV6-5
CDR3: CVSSYMGALPSSPLHF

V: TRBV7-3
CDR3: CASSLMGGGDSSNEAFF

V: TRBV18
CDR3: CASSPSDPAGGGYEQYF

V: TRBV19
CDR3: CASMITGGRIQPQHF

V: TRBV7-2
CDR3: CASSLGTGGSAYEQYF

V: TRBV30
CDR3: CASGTANTGELFF

V: TRBV19
CDR3: CASTKDREEDTQYF

V: TRBV7-2
CDR3: CASSGGDGGEKLFF